One sample yielded the 32 T cell receptor beta chains listed below, sequenced in a study of T cells after yellow fever vaccination. Each CDR3 protein gets one entry after TCRdb re-called the 5' RACE reads with MiXCR. Among 600,000 to 750,000 distinct CDR3 sequences listed, approximately 13% were seen once. The sequencing here drew on PBMCs, taken on the day of the yellow fever booster vaccination. These receptor sequences come from a man younger than 45 who received the YFV17D yellow fever vaccine.

This clonotype was observed a few times. V is TRBV5-1 and J is TRBJ2-5; 8 bases fit TRBD1. This CDR3 is 13 amino acids long. V dropped 8 bases and J dropped 0; count of bases not matched to a gene: 3. CDR1 and CDR2 (germline): SGHRS, YFSETQ. The CDR3 nucleotides are TGCGCCAGTCGGACAGGGAACCAAGAGACCCAGTACTTC. Translating gives CASRTGNQETQYF. Combining the CDR3 with reference TRBV5-1 and TRBJ2-5 gives the whole variable domain KAGVTQTPRYLIKTRGQQVTLSCSPISGHRSVSWYQQTPGQGLQFLFEYFSETQRNKGNFPGRFSGRQFSNSRSEMNVSTLELGDSALYLCASRTGNQETQYFGPGTRLLVL.

The CDR3, as DNA: TGCAGTGCTAACAGGGGTCCGATAGATGAGCAGTTCTTC. Its protein is CSANRGPIDEQFF. This chain links TRBV20-1 with TRBJ2-1, with 7 bases identical to TRBD1. Germline-derived CDR1 and CDR2 are DFQATT and SNEGSKA (reference sequence). The CDR3 is 13 residues long. V dropped 4 bases and J dropped 8; count of bases not matched to a gene: 8.

In its sample, this clonotype was seen a few times. V usage is TRBV7-9 and J usage is TRBJ1-6, with a possible D match to TRBD1 (5 bases). The CDR3 is made up of 16 amino acids. Trimming took off 5 bases at V and 7 bases at J, with 18 bases between the two ends. Germline values: CDR1 SEHNR, CDR2 FQNEAQ (reference sequence). CDR3 loop: CASSPSRDFINSPLHF. The CDR3 DNA reads as TGTGCCAGCAGCCCCAGCCGGGACTTCATAAATTCACCCCTCCACTTT.

The chain combines TRBV5-1 with TRBJ1-2; 8 nucleotides agree with TRBD1. CDR3 size: 14 residues. The ends lost 4 bases at V and 6 bases at J; junction bases unmatched: 8. The V gene's germline CDR1 is SGHRS and CDR2 YFSETQ. The CDR3 coding sequence is TGCGCCAGCAGCGGGGGACAGGCCCGGGATGGCTACACCTTC. Its protein is CASSGGQARDGYTF.

This clonotype was found many times. The chain links TRBV7-2 to TRBJ2-7, with D tentatively TRBD2 (6 bases). The V and J ends lost 3 bases and 1 base respectively, with 7 bases between them. Germline CDR1 is SGHTA and CDR2 is FQGNSA. This CDR3 is 13 amino acids long. DNA for the CDR3: TGTGCCAGCAGCTTTCGGGAGTCCTACGAGCAGTACTTC. This sequence encodes CASSFRESYEQYF.

DNA of the CDR3: TGTGCCAGCAGCCGGTTGGGGGCTGAAGCTTTCTTT. It translates to CASSRLGAEAFF. The J gene is TRBJ1-1, the V gene TRBV14, with a weak D call TRBD1 (5 bases). The germline gives CDR1 SGHDN, CDR2 FVKESK. The V end was cut by 4 bases, the J end by 6 bases, with 9 bases between. The CDR3 covers 12 residues.

This clonotype was seen a few times. The chain joins TRBV3-1 to TRBJ2-1; no clear D gene. This CDR3 has 15 residues. The germline V gene encodes CDR1 LGHDT and CDR2 YNNKEL (reference sequence). The V end lost 1 base, the J end lost 6 bases, and 13 bases lay between the germline ends. CDR3 loop: CASSQGSGPRNEQFF. The CDR3 DNA follows: TGTGCCAGCAGCCAAGGAAGTGGCCCCCGCAATGAGCAGTTCTTC.

The chain links TRBV24-1 to TRBJ2-5; D remains ambiguous. Germline V CDR1 and CDR2: KGHDR, SFDVKD. The CDR3 contains 13 residues. V was cut by 3 bases and J by 5 bases, with 9 bases left in between. CDR3 DNA sequence: TGTGCCACCAGTGATAGGTATCTGGAGACCCAGTACTTC. Its translation: CATSDRYLETQYF.

In its sample, this clonotype was seen a few times. V usage is TRBV28 and J usage is TRBJ1-1; 7 nucleotides align to TRBD1. Germline CDR1 is MDHEN and CDR2 is SYDVKM. Trimming removed 1 base from V and 3 bases from J; junction bases left unmatched: 5. The CDR3 extends over 15 amino acids. In nucleotides, the CDR3 is TGTGCCAGCAGTTTATTTTCAGGGGGGTACACTGAAGCTTTCTTT. This encodes CASSLFSGGYTEAFF.

The J gene is TRBJ2-1, the V gene TRBV19; D call uncertain. Trimming cost V 1 base and J 0 bases, with 10 bases left between them. The CDR3 runs to 16 residues. Germline assignment: CDR1 LNHDA and CDR2 SQIVND (reference sequence). CDR3 nucleotide sequence: TGTGCCAGTAGTATAGGTACGGGTCCCTCCTACAATGAGCAGTTCTTC. Translation: CASSIGTGPSYNEQFF.

This clonotype showed up just a few times. The V gene is TRBV6-1, the J gene TRBJ1-1; D uncertain. CDR3 length equals 13 residues. The V end was cut by 0 bases, the J end by 4 bases, with 6 bases between. CDR1 and CDR2 (germline): MNHNS, SASEGT. The CDR3 loop is CASSEAWGTEAFF. CDR3 nucleotides: TGTGCCAGCAGTGAAGCCTGGGGCACTGAAGCTTTCTTT.

This clonotype was observed a handful of times. The chain joins TRBV7-2 to TRBJ2-7; the D gene is possibly TRBD2 (6 bases). Deletions cut 1 base from V and 7 bases from J, with 17 bases between. The CDR3 spans 15 residues. Looked up from germline, CDR1 is SGHTA and CDR2 is FQGNSA. The CDR3, as DNA: TGTGCCAGCAGCTTAGGAGGAGGGACTTCGGGTGAGCAGTACTTC. It yields the protein CASSLGGGTSGEQYF.

The chain has TRBV6-5 and TRBJ2-3, with TRBD2 identical over 10 bases. CDR3 size: 18 residues. Looked up from germline, CDR1 is MNHEY and CDR2 is SVGAGI. V lost 0 bases and J lost 5; bases outside the gene matches: 11. CDR3 nucleotides: TGTGCCAGCAGTTACTCGAGGATGTCTAGCGGGAGAATAGATACGCAGTATTTT. Its protein product is CASSYSRMSSGRIDTQYF.

The sample holds a few counts of this clonotype. The V gene is TRBV11-2, the J gene TRBJ2-3; possibly TRBD2 for D (7 bases). Per the germline V gene, CDR1 is SGHAT and CDR2 is FQNNGV. Trimming pared 6 bases from V and 10 bases from J, leaving 17 bases between. CDR3 size: 13 residues. The CDR3 DNA is TGTGCCAGCAGTCCCGAGGGGGGGAGAGCGCAGTATTTT. Its translation: CASSPEGGRAQYF.

Only a few counts were recorded for this clonotype. This chain joins TRBV5-1 and TRBJ1-5; D is possibly TRBD1 (5 bases). Germline V lookup: CDR1 SGHRS, CDR2 YFSETQ. Between the trimmed V and J ends, which lost 0 bases and 7 bases, there was a span of 14 bases. The CDR3 contains 15 residues. The CDR3 sequence is CASSLAGGRGQPQHF. The CDR3 DNA sequence: TGCGCCAGCAGCTTGGCCGGCGGACGGGGCCAGCCCCAGCATTTT.

In this sample, this clonotype turned up a few times. V gene TRBV6-6 combines with J gene TRBJ1-4, with 7 bases identical to TRBD1. J was trimmed by 9 bases and V by 7 bases; bases with no gene match: 5. Germline CDR1 reads MNHNY; CDR2 reads SVGAGI (reference sequence). CDR3 length equals 12 residues. The DNA for the CDR3 is TGTGCCAGCACTCAGGGACAGCAAAAACTGTTTTTT. Translation gives CASTQGQQKLFF.

This rearrangement joins TRBV20-1 to TRBJ2-7; 8 nucleotides align to TRBD2. With V trimmed by 1 base and J by 4 bases, 24 bases remained unmatched. The CDR3 totals 20 residues. CDR1 is DFQATT and CDR2 is SNEGSKA in the germline V gene (reference sequence). The CDR3 bases are TGCAGTGCTAGAGGACTAGCGAGAGGGCCGAGGAGGAATAGCATATACGAGCAGTACTTC. Encoded protein: CSARGLARGPRRNSIYEQYF.

This clonotype has more than one count but fewer than ten. The V gene is TRBV6-5, the J gene TRBJ2-7, with a possible D match to TRBD2 (7 bases). V lost 5 bases, J lost 5 bases, and 10 bases lay in between. CDR1 is MNHEY, CDR2 SVGAGI, per germline. This CDR3 has 12 amino acids. CDR3 sequence reads: CASSRGGHEQYF. The DNA for the CDR3 is TGTGCCAGCAGTCGCGGGGGCCACGAGCAGTACTTC.

The chain combines TRBV15 with TRBJ2-5; no clear D. The ends were cut back, 5 bases at V and 2 bases at J, with 15 bases in the middle. Germline V gene sequence: CDR1 LNHNV, CDR2 YYDKDF (reference sequence). The CDR3 spans 15 residues. In DNA form, the CDR3 reads TGTGCCACCAGCCTAGATTGGAGCACTCAAGAGACCCAGTACTTC. This codes for CATSLDWSTQETQYF.

This clonotype has more than one count but fewer than ten. The chain recombines TRBV30 with TRBJ1-5; TRBD1 might be the D (6 bases). Trimming removed 2 bases at V and 4 bases at J, with 12 bases between. This CDR3 has 14 residues. Germline loops: CDR1 GTSNPN, CDR2 SVGIG (reference sequence). The CDR3 protein is CAWSPDSLNQPQHF. The CDR3 nucleotides read TGTGCCTGGAGTCCGGACAGCTTAAATCAGCCCCAGCATTTT.

This chain connects TRBV20-1 to TRBJ2-1; D possibly uses TRBD1 or TRBD2 (7 bases each). The germline V and J ends were trimmed by 5 bases and 3 bases, with 17 bases remaining between them. The CDR3 runs to 15 residues. Germline V gene lookup returns CDR1 DFQATT and CDR2 SNEGSKA (reference sequence). CDR3 sequence: CSAQGGSGFYNEQFF. The CDR3 nucleotides are TGCAGTGCTCAGGGGGGGAGTGGGTTCTACAATGAGCAGTTCTTC.

The chain links TRBV3-1 to TRBJ2-4; no firm D call. Germline lookup yields CDR1 LGHDT and CDR2 YNNKEL (reference sequence). The CDR3 is 14 amino acids. Trimming stripped 2 bases from V and 6 bases from J, with 11 bases between. This CDR3 reads CASSQKRRRNIQYF. CDR3 in DNA: TGTGCCAGCAGCCAAAAACGGAGACGAAACATTCAGTACTTC.

The chain couples TRBV7-9 to TRBJ2-3; weak D call: TRBD2 (6 bases). Trimming removed 5 bases at V and 6 bases at J, with 24 bases between. CDR3 size: 17 residues. Germline V CDR1 and CDR2: SEHNR, FQNEAQ (reference sequence). The CDR3 DNA sequence: TGTGCCAGCAGCCCAAACCGAGGACTACCTTCTTTGGATACGCAGTATTTT. Its translation is CASSPNRGLPSLDTQYF. Full variable domain (rest looked up from reference TRBV7-9 and TRBJ2-3): DTGVSQNPRHKITKRGQNVTFRCDPISEHNRLYWYRQTLGQGPEFLTYFQNEAQLEKSRLLSDRFSAERPKGSFSTLEIQRTEQGDSAMYLCASSPNRGLPSLDTQYFGPGTRLTVL.

This CDR3 reads CAISAWGKETQYF. CDR3 in DNA: TGTGCCATCAGTGCCTGGGGGAAAGAGACCCAGTACTTC. The chain is built from TRBV10-3 and TRBJ2-5; D might be TRBD1 or TRBD2, each matching 5 bases. V gave up 4 bases and J gave up 3 bases, with 9 bases separating them. CDR3 size: 13 residues. Germline V gene sequence: CDR1 ENHRY, CDR2 SYGVKD.

The chain combines TRBV7-2 with TRBJ2-6, with D perhaps matching TRBD2 (5 bases). The germline CDR1 and CDR2 sequences are SGHTA and FQGNSA. This CDR3 region has 16 residues. Trimming shortened V by 1 base and J by 4 bases, and 11 bases separated the two germline ends. The CDR3 sequence: CASSLDTGSGANVLTF. The CDR3 bases are TGTGCCAGCAGCTTAGATACGGGATCAGGGGCCAACGTCCTGACTTTC.

The chain carries TRBV19 and TRBJ2-7, with 7 bases identical to TRBD2. Germline-derived CDR1 and CDR2 are LNHDA and SQIVND (reference sequence). V lost 7 bases and J lost 2; bases outside the gene matches: 5. The CDR3 has 13 residues. The CDR3 here is CASIGAGAYEQYF. The CDR3 nucleotides are TGTGCCAGTATCGGGGCGGGAGCCTACGAGCAGTACTTC.

This clonotype appeared many times. The J gene is TRBJ2-1, the V gene TRBV12-3 or TRBV12-4, with D perhaps assigned TRBD1 or TRBD2 (5 bases each). The CDR3 extends over 11 amino acids. The V end lost 8 bases, the J end lost 9 bases, and 11 bases lay between the germline ends. CDR3 in DNA: TGTGCCAGCGGACCCGGGACTGAGCAGTTCTTC. Translating it yields CASGPGTEQFF.

This clonotype turned up a few times. J is TRBJ2-7 and V is TRBV7-9; 10 positions agree with TRBD2. Germline V gene data show CDR1 as SEHNR and CDR2 as FQNEAQ (reference sequence). The CDR3 totals 15 residues. V trimming: 3 bases; J trimming: 6 bases; junction bases outside the gene matches: 8. The CDR3 coding sequence is TGTGCCAGCAGCTTCTCTGGGCTAGCGGGAGTCGAGCAGTACTTC. Translation gives CASSFSGLAGVEQYF.

This clonotype showed up just a few times. The chain uses TRBV6-5 and TRBJ2-7, with D unclear. V was shortened by 2 bases and J by 0 bases, with 11 bases between the two germline ends. The CDR3 is made up of 15 amino acids. Germline CDR1 reads MNHEY; CDR2 reads SVGAGI. This CDR3 is CASSYSPDFSYEQYF. The CDR3 DNA follows: TGTGCCAGCAGTTACAGTCCAGACTTCTCCTACGAGCAGTACTTC.

This clonotype has more than one count but fewer than ten. Here the CDR3 DNA reads TGTGCCAGCAGCTTGGTCGAGGTTTTGGGAGAGACCCAGTACTTC. Its translation is CASSLVEVLGETQYF. V and J are TRBV5-6 and TRBJ2-5, with D uncertain. V was trimmed by 0 bases and J by 4 bases, leaving 13 bases between them. CDR1 and CDR2 (germline): SGHDT, YYEEEE. This CDR3 contains 15 residues. The entire variable domain, with the rest obtained from reference TRBV5-6 and TRBJ2-5, is as follows: DAGVTQSPTHLIKTRGQQVTLRCSPKSGHDTVSWYQQALGQGPQFIFQYYEEEERQRGNFPDRFSGHQFPNYSSELNVNALLLGDSALYLCASSLVEVLGETQYFGPGTRLLVL.

This clonotype was counted a few times. The V call is TRBV29-1, the J call TRBJ2-2; no clear D. This CDR3 spans 16 amino acids. Germline CDR1 reads SQVTM; CDR2 reads ANQGSEA. V was clipped by 7 bases and J by 1 base, with 19 bases between them. CDR3 nucleotide sequence: TGCAGCGCCGCACGTGGTTGGGTGGGGAACACCGGGGAGCTGTTTTTT. As protein: CSAARGWVGNTGELFF.

This clonotype showed up just a few times. The V and J genes are TRBV4-3 and TRBJ2-1; 13 positions match TRBD2. The CDR3 covers 17 residues. The trim removed 5 bases at V and 8 bases at J, leaving 12 bases unmatched. Germline CDR1 reads LGHNA; CDR2 reads YSLEER. This CDR3 is CASSKFGTSGRGDEQFF. The CDR3 DNA reads as TGCGCCAGCAGCAAGTTCGGAACTAGCGGGAGGGGAGATGAGCAGTTCTTC.